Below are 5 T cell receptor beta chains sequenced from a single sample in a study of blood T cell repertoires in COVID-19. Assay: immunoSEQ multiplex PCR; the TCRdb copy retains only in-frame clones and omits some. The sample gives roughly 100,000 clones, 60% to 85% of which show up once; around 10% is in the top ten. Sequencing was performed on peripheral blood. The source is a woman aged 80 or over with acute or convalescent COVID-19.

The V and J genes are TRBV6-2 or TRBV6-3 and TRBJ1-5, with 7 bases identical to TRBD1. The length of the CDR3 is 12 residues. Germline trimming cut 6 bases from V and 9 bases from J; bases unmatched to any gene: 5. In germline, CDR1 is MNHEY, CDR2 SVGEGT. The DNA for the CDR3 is TGTGCCAGCAGCAGGGGGATTGGGCCCCAGCATTTT. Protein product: CASSRGIGPQHF.

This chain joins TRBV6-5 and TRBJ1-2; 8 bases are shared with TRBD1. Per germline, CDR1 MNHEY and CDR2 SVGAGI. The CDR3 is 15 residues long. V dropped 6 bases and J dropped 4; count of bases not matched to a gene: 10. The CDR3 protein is CASRDREGGSYGYTF. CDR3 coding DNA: TGTGCCAGCAGGGACAGGGAGGGGGGTAGCTATGGCTACACCTTC.

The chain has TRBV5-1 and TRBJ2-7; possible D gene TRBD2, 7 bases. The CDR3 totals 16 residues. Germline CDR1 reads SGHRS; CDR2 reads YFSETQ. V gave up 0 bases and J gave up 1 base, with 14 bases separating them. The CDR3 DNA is TGCGCCAGCAGCTTGGGTGGCGGGGGCCTATCCTACGAGCAGTACTTC. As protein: CASSLGGGGLSYEQYF. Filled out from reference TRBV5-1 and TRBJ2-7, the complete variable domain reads KAGVTQTPRYLIKTRGQQVTLSCSPISGHRSVSWYQQTPGQGLQFLFEYFSETQRNKGNFPGRFSGRQFSNSRSEMNVSTLELGDSALYLCASSLGGGGLSYEQYFGPGTRLTVT.

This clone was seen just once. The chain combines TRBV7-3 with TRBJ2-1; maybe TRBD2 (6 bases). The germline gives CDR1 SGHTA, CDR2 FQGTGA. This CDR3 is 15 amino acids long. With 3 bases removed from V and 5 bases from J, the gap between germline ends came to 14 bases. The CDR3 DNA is TGTGCCAGCAGCTTTAGCTCGCGGGGCCACAATGAGCAGTTCTTC. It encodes CASSFSSRGHNEQFF.

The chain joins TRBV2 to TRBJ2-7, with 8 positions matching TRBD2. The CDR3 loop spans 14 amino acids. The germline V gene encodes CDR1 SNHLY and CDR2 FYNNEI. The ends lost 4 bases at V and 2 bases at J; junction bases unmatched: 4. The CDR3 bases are TGTGCCAGCAGTGCTACTAGCGGACCCTACGAGCAGTACTTC. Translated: CASSATSGPYEQYF.